This T cell receptor beta chain is from a study of blood T cells in healthy people across ages. Whole-study findings and limits: Naive CD4+ cells and diversity were both higher in long-lived donors than in aged donors. TCR beta diversity correlated strongly with naive T cell percentage.

As regards this clonotype: Its cognate antigen is unknown.

Every sample had a minimum of 6.5 million PBMCs isolated. Next came a second PCR, run for about 7 to 12 cycles, which used a sample-barcoded 5' primer along with a J-beta primer mix. MiXCR, run by TCRdb on the 5' RACE reads, gives a single entry per CDR3 protein. This sample has about 1.8 million distinct CDR3 sequences, with less than 50% found just once. V was pared by 3 bases and J by 0 bases, with 11 bases between. The germline V gene encodes CDR1 SEHNR and CDR2 FQNEAQ (reference sequence). CDR3 length: 15 amino acids. Material for sequencing was blood. This receptor was identified in a woman between 35 and 50 years old in good health. The V call is TRBV7-9, the J call TRBJ1-2; no reliable D call. Here the CDR3 reads CASSFERTSNYGYTF. In nucleotides, the CDR3 is TGTGCCAGCAGCTTCGAGAGGACTTCTAACTATGGCTACACCTTC.